This TCR beta chain was sequenced for a study of CD8 T cells in ankylosing spondylitis (dated by TCRdb to about 2017). For the study in its entirety: T cell receptor beta repertoires were profiled in healthy donors and ankylosing spondylitis patients so that disease-linked TCR variants could be found. The full study cohort was made up of about 24 ankylosing spondylitis patients and about a hundred healthy donors. Peripheral blood samples were taken, and synovial fluid was additionally collected from ankylosing spondylitis patients. Here is what the overall study found, with its caveats: Some motif variants had previously been reported in the synovial fluid and blood of reactive arthritis patients, which suggests shared mechanisms of disease initiation. The disease-linked clones showed a CD8+ phenotype and occurred at relatively low frequencies in peripheral blood. Blood from ankylosing spondylitis patients appeared to be characterized by a TCR beta motif made up of under ten highly homologous amino acid variants. Significant enrichment of the disease-linked clones was reported in matched synovial fluid samples from ankylosing spondylitis patients.

This clonotype was detected a few times. There is no known antigen for this receptor. Base qualities were left out, and no much larger clone turns up one base away. Reads for this sample came from an Illumina HiSeq 2500. TCR beta libraries were prepared by quantitative 5'-RACE with molecular barcodes. Under the source paper's analysis protocol: To identify disease-linked TCR variants, a new computational method was used, one built on a probabilistic model of VDJ rearrangement. TCRdb trimmed public reads at Q25 via fastp, called clones via MiXCR and kept in-frame beta chains. Under each unique CDR3 protein, matching rows form one entry showing the most common genes and DNA. Here the V and J calls rest on TCRdb's processing, not on the authors' analysis. This sample has a few hundred thousand distinct CDR3 sequences in its table, and roughly 20% of those were observed once. About 8.2% of the sample belongs to the ten largest clones.

Material for sequencing was blood, either unsorted or a sorted T cell fraction (not recorded which). This clonotype was obtained from a male donor with ankylosing spondylitis or in good health (not recorded which).

The nucleotide sequence reads TGTGCCAGCAGTTTTCTTGGGTTCACAGATACGCAGTATTTT. Its translation reads: CASSFLGFTDTQYF. In this chain, TRBV12-3 or TRBV12-4 is recombined with TRBJ2-3; there is no confident call for the D gene. The cysteine opens and the phenylalanine closes a CDR3 of 14 amino acids. The only DNA kept is the CDR3, 42 bases in frame from the first base. V gives up 3 bases and J gives up 2 bases, and the segment between their germline ends measures 9 bases.